This T cell receptor beta chain is drawn from a study of T cells in Graves' hyperthyroidism and ophthalmopathy. This clonotype was seen many times. Its antigen is as yet unknown. The CDR3 spans 14 residues. V lost 1 base and J 6 bases, leaving 11 bases between the germline ends. CDR1 and CDR2 (germline): KGHSH, LQKENI. What was amplified from RNA transcripts were TCR beta CDR3 regions. RT-PCR in the first round (using the HTBI primer set) targeted the TCR CDR3. One entry per CDR3 protein results from TCRdb running MiXCR on the multiplex PCR reads. The table includes roughly 200,000 distinct CDR3 sequences, approximately 16% detected once. In patients aged 18 to 65, hyperthyroidism was newly diagnosed, with duration under 2 months. PBMCs came from more than 9 ml fresh peripheral blood. Findings and limits, study-wide: Most thyroid clonotypes expanded above 0.001 were also detected in blood.

The chain has TRBV18 and TRBJ2-3; D remains ambiguous. The receptor comes from a man aged 40-49 years with Graves' hyperthyroidism. The specimen was blood. The CDR3 DNA sequence: TGTGCCAGCTCACCACGGGCGACGGACGATACGCAGTATTTT. Amino acid sequence: CASSPRATDDTQYF.